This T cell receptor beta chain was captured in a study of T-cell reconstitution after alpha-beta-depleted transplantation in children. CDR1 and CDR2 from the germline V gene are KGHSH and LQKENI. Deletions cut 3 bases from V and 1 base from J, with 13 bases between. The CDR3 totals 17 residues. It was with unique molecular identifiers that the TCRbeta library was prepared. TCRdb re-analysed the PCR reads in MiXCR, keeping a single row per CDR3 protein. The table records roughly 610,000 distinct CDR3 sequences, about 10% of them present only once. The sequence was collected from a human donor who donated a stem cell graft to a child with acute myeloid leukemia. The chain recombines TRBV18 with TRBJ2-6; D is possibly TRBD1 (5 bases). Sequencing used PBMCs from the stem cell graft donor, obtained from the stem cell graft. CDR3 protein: CASSPGRVLSGANVLTF. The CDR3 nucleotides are TGTGCCAGCTCACCCGGCAGGGTTCTATCTGGGGCCAACGTCCTGACTTTC.